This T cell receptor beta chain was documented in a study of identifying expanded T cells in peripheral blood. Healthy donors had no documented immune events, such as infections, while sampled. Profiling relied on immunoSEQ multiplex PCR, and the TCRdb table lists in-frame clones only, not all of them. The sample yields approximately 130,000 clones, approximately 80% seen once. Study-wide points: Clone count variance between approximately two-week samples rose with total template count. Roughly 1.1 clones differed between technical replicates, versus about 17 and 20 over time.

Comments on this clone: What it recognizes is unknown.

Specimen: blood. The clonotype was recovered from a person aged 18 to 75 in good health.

The CDR3: CASSLSAGVDTQYF. CDR3 DNA: TGTGCCAGCAGCTTATCTGCGGGGGTAGATACGCAGTATTTT. The chain combines TRBV7-9 with TRBJ2-3; 7 bases are a match to TRBD2. The CDR3 totals 14 residues. J gave up 5 bases and V 2 bases, and 4 bases lay outside the gene matches. Germline V gene sequence: CDR1 SEHNR, CDR2 FQNEAQ (reference sequence).